A single TCR beta chain is shown here with its context. Original processing notes: Reference gene primer amplification gave estimated nucleated cell counts. Some clones are missing from TCRdb's copy, which holds only in-frame ones; the method was immunoSEQ multiplex PCR. From that table come the V and J calls and clone size; the DNA was used to work out D and trimming. The sample yields over 250,000 clones, 85% seen once. The V and J ends lost 4 bases and 3 bases, in that order; junction bases with no gene match: 7. This CDR3 has 16 amino acids. CDR1 is LGHNA, CDR2 YSLEER, per germline. The data belong to a study of blood T cell repertoires in COVID-19. Study in general: Material from acute and convalescent COVID-19 was sourced from the United States, Italy and Spain. PBMCs, B-cell-depleted T cells, or T cells were the source of the cDNA or gDNA that made up the material.

The J gene is TRBJ2-1, the V gene TRBV4-3; 9 nucleotides line up with TRBD1. The clonotype originates from a human donor in a cohort sampled during active COVID-19. Sequenced sample: peripheral blood. The CDR3 loop is CASSRDRQGVYNEQFF. CDR3 nucleotides: TGCGCCAGCAGCCGCGACCGACAGGGGGTCTACAATGAGCAGTTCTTC.